Each of the 21 T cell receptor beta chains below was sequenced from the same sample in a study of blood T cell repertoires in COVID-19. TCRdb's copy holds only in-frame clones and misses some; the assay was immunoSEQ multiplex PCR. The data show about 370,000 clones, 89% seen once. Input material: peripheral blood. The receptors stem from a woman in her 30s with COVID-19, enrolled during active disease.

In nucleotides, the CDR3 is TGTGCCAGCAGCAAGGGGGGGCCGACCTCCTACAATGAGCAGTTCTTC. Amino acids: CASSKGGPTSYNEQFF. This chain links TRBV2 with TRBJ2-1, with D perhaps TRBD2 (7 bases). The CDR3 contains 16 residues. The germline V gene has CDR1 SNHLY and CDR2 FYNNEI. V was shortened by 6 bases and J by 0 bases, with 15 bases between the two germline ends.

The chain employs TRBV19 and TRBJ2-1, with 9 bases fitting TRBD2. Germline lookup yields CDR1 LNHDA and CDR2 SQIVND (reference sequence). This CDR3 comprises 16 residues. Trimming removed 2 bases from V and 9 bases from J; junction bases left unmatched: 11. The CDR3 DNA sequence: TGTGCCAGTAGTATAAGAATCGCTAGCGGGGCTACTGAGCAGTTCTTC. Encoded protein: CASSIRIASGATEQFF.

The chain recombines TRBV6-2 or TRBV6-3 with TRBJ1-2, with D possibly being TRBD1 (5 bases). The CDR3 extends over 16 amino acids. Germline lookup yields CDR1 MNHEY and CDR2 SVGEGT. V was shortened by 2 bases and J by 2 bases, with 15 bases between the two germline ends. CDR3 sequence: CASSYEFRAVNYGYTF. CDR3 coding DNA: TGTGCCAGCAGTTACGAGTTCAGGGCGGTAAACTATGGCTACACCTTC.

V usage is TRBV6-5 and J usage is TRBJ2-5, with D possibly TRBD2 on 5 matching bases. The CDR3 consists of 15 residues. The germline gives CDR1 MNHEY, CDR2 SVGAGI. V dropped 7 bases and J dropped 2 bases, with 17 bases sitting between them. As DNA, the CDR3 is TGTGCCAGCACCCAGGCCGCGGGCCTACAAGAGACCCAGTACTTC. Protein sequence: CASTQAAGLQETQYF.

With regard to this clone: At one boundary the junction diverges from the germline segment, which might be a read error. This chain joins TRBV27 and TRBJ1-5, with TRBD1 identical over 10 bases. The CDR3 is made up of 13 amino acids. The germline V gene has CDR1 MNHEY and CDR2 SMNVEV (reference sequence). CDR3 nucleotides: TGTGCCAGCAGTTTGGTGTGGGACAGGGGTCTGAATTTT. This gives the protein CASSLVWDRGLNF.

The sample holds a few counts of this clone. The J gene is TRBJ2-3, the V gene TRBV9; TRBD2 matches 7 bases. CDR1 and CDR2 (germline): SGDLS, YYNGEE. Germline trimming cut 3 bases from V and 1 base from J; bases unmatched to any gene: 8. The CDR3 is 16 amino acids. CDR3 protein: CASSGHSGWGTDTQYF. CDR3 coding DNA: TGTGCCAGCAGCGGACATAGCGGGTGGGGCACAGATACGCAGTATTTT.

This chain connects TRBV30 to TRBJ2-5; no clear D gene. CDR1 and CDR2 from the germline V gene are GTSNPN and SVGIG (reference sequence). This CDR3 comprises 12 residues. Trimming took off 0 bases at V and 4 bases at J, with 6 bases between the two ends. CDR3 in amino acids: CAWSVLGETQYF. Written as DNA, the CDR3 is TGTGCCTGGAGTGTACTCGGAGAGACCCAGTACTTC.

As to this clone: A single base separates this from a much larger clone, so it may be a read error. The chain links TRBV11-2 to TRBJ2-5; TRBD1 agrees at 8 bases. CDR3 length: 13 amino acids. Germline V gene data show CDR1 as SGHAT and CDR2 as FQNNGV. The ends lost 5 bases at V and 3 bases at J; junction bases unmatched: 2. For the CDR3, the DNA is TGTGCCAGCAGCACGGACAGGGAAGAGACCCAGTACTTC. Encoded protein: CASSTDREETQYF.

The CDR3 sequence is CATSGRQGYNEQFF. CDR3 in DNA: TGTGCCACCAGCGGCAGACAGGGTTACAATGAGCAGTTCTTC. The chain is built from TRBV15 and TRBJ2-1, with 7 bases fitting TRBD1. Germline V gene data show CDR1 as LNHNV and CDR2 as YYDKDF (reference sequence). This CDR3 is built from 14 residues. Trimming took 5 bases from V and 4 from J; bases not matched to a gene: 5.

The V and J genes are TRBV19 and TRBJ1-5, with D tentatively TRBD1 (5 bases). The CDR3 runs 15 residues. The germline V and J ends were trimmed by 4 bases and 3 bases, with 13 bases remaining between them. Germline CDR1 reads LNHDA; CDR2 reads SQIVND (reference sequence). The CDR3 nucleotides read TGTGCCAGTAGTACTGCCGACAGATTCAATCAGCCCCAGCATTTT. It translates to CASSTADRFNQPQHF.

The genes are TRBV6-5 and TRBJ2-2; 7 bases agree with TRBD1. Germline V lookup: CDR1 MNHEY, CDR2 SVGAGI. Trimming took 5 bases from V and 6 from J; bases not matched to a gene: 9. This CDR3 is built from 15 residues. The CDR3 DNA follows: TGTGCCAGCAGTCCCACAGGGGAAGGATCCGGGGAGCTGTTTTTT. Protein product: CASSPTGEGSGELFF.

This chain links TRBV5-8 with TRBJ1-3; TRBD1 agrees at 7 bases. The V segment lost 3 bases and the J segment 7 bases; nucleotides outside the gene matches: 7. Germline V gives CDR1 SGHTS, CDR2 YDEGEE. The CDR3 spans 14 residues. The CDR3 nucleotides read TGTGCCAGCAGCTCGGGACAGTTGGCGAACACCATATATTTT. Its translation: CASSSGQLANTIYF. The full variable domain, in which reference TRBV5-8 and TRBJ1-3 provide the parts outside the CDR3, is EAGVTQSPTHLIKTRGQQATLRCSPISGHTSVYWYQQALGLGLQFLLWYDEGEERNRGNFPPRFSGRQFPNYSSELNVNALELEDSALYLCASSSGQLANTIYFGEGSWLTVV.

A single count supports this clone. The J gene is TRBJ1-1, the V gene TRBV7-8; D unclear. The V and J ends lost 0 bases and 3 bases respectively, with 5 bases between them. The CDR3 has 13 amino acids. The germline CDR1 and CDR2 sequences are SGHVS and FQNEAQ. The CDR3 reads CASSLAGDTEAFF. The CDR3 bases are TGTGCCAGCAGCTTAGCCGGGGACACTGAAGCTTTCTTT.

The rearrangement uses TRBV27 and TRBJ2-3; no clear D gene. Trimming stripped 5 bases from V and 0 bases from J, with 9 bases between. CDR1 is MNHEY, CDR2 SMNVEV, per germline (reference sequence). The CDR3 contains 14 residues. The CDR3 sequence is CASSPPGSTDTQYF. The CDR3 DNA is TGTGCCAGCAGTCCACCCGGGAGCACAGATACGCAGTATTTT.

The chain combines TRBV28 with TRBJ1-4, with a tentative D call TRBD1 (6 bases). Trimming took off 4 bases at V and 5 bases at J, with 11 bases between the two ends. The CDR3 length is 14 residues. CDR1 and CDR2 from the germline V gene are MDHEN and SYDVKM. CDR3 amino acids: CASSSGQLNEKLFF. CDR3 DNA: TGTGCCAGCAGTTCGGGACAACTCAATGAAAAACTGTTTTTT. The entire variable domain, with the rest obtained from reference TRBV28 and TRBJ1-4, is as follows: DVKVTQSSRYLVKRTGEKVFLECVQDMDHENMFWYRQDPGLGLRLIYFSYDVKMKEKGDIPEGYSVSREKKERFSLILESASTNQTSMYLCASSSGQLNEKLFFGSGTQLSVL.

The chain combines TRBV10-1 with TRBJ2-7, with TRBD1 identical over 7 bases. The V and J ends lost 4 bases and 2 bases, in that order; junction bases with no gene match: 5. The germline V gene has CDR1 WNHNN and CDR2 SYGVQD (reference sequence). The CDR3 is 14 residues long. CDR3 DNA sequence: TGCGCCAGCAGTGCCGGACAGGCTCCCTACGAGCAGTACGTC. This sequence encodes CASSAGQAPYEQYV.

The chain carries TRBV10-1 and TRBJ2-3; 8 bases align to TRBD2. Germline CDR1 reads WNHNN; CDR2 reads SYGVQD (reference sequence). Trimming at V came to 5 bases and at J to 0 bases, leaving 4 bases not matched to a gene. The CDR3 spans 15 residues. The CDR3 loop reads CASSPQRESTDTQYF. DNA of the CDR3: TGCGCCAGCAGTCCCCAGCGGGAGAGCACAGATACGCAGTATTTT.

This sequence joins TRBV2 and TRBJ1-1; D ambiguous. Germline lookup yields CDR1 SNHLY and CDR2 FYNNEI. V was clipped by 3 bases and J by 4 bases, with 9 bases between them. The CDR3 has 13 amino acids. This chain's CDR3 is CASSEAGSTEAFF. CDR3 bases: TGTGCCAGCAGTGAGGCAGGATCCACTGAAGCTTTCTTT.

The chain's CDR3 is CASKGQNSPLHF. DNA of the CDR3: TGTGCCAGCAAGGGACAGAATTCACCCCTCCACTTT. The rearrangement uses TRBV28 and TRBJ1-6; 7 bases line up with TRBD1. Germline CDR1 is MDHEN and CDR2 is SYDVKM. V was clipped by 7 bases and J by 7 bases; unmatched bases: 1. The CDR3 totals 12 residues.

V is TRBV4-2 and J is TRBJ2-2; TRBD2 aligns across 8 bases. V was pared by 0 bases and J by 4 bases, with 7 bases of the junction left unmatched. Germline assignment: CDR1 LGHNA and CDR2 YNFKEQ. This CDR3 region has 17 residues. In DNA form, the CDR3 reads TGTGCCAGCAGCCAAGAGGATAGCGGGGCACCCACCGGGGAGCTGTTTTTT. It translates to CASSQEDSGAPTGELFF.

The chain joins TRBV4-3 to TRBJ2-4; 9 nucleotides match TRBD2. The CDR3 consists of 15 residues. Germline values: CDR1 LGHNA, CDR2 YSLEER. The J segment lost 7 bases and the V segment lost 1 base, leaving 5 bases of the junction unmatched. In DNA, the CDR3 is TGCGCCAGCAGCCAAGCCCGGACTAGCGTTAACATTCAGTACTTC. It codes for CASSQARTSVNIQYF.